This record looks at one TCR beta chain sequence and its context. The antigen is unknown. A much larger clonotype is one base distant, so this may be a read error. The CDR3 sequence is 13 residues long. Trimming took 7 bases from V and 2 from J, leaving 12 bases between them. Researchers took RNA transcripts and amplified the TCR beta CDR3 regions from them. The HTBI primer set drove a first-round RT-PCR of the TCR CDR3. Each CDR3 protein gets one entry after TCRdb re-called the multiplex PCR reads with MiXCR. This table holds hundreds of thousands of distinct CDR3 sequences, just under 20% found once. This record belongs to a study of T cells in Graves' hyperthyroidism and ophthalmopathy. Study outcomes and limitations: Blood also showed most of the thyroid clonotypes that were expanded above 0.001. Ophthalmopathy was separated from stable hyperthyroidism by a 13 V-J model.

This rearrangement joins TRBV12-3 or TRBV12-4 to TRBJ2-7, with D possibly matching TRBD1 (6 bases). Sequences were obtained from blood. The source of this sequence is a man between 35 and 55 years old with Graves' ophthalmopathy. The CDR3 DNA is TGTGCCAGCACCACAGGGCCCCCCTACGAGCAGTACTTC. Amino acid sequence: CASTTGPPYEQYF.